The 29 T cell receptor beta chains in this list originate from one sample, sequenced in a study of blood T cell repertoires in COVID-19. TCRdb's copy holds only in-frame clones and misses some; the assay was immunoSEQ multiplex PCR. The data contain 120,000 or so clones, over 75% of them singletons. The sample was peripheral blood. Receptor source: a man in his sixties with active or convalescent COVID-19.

The CDR3 DNA reads as TGCAGCGTCCCCGGGGGAAACGAGCAGTACTTC. Its protein product is CSVPGGNEQYF. This chain uses TRBV29-1 with TRBJ2-7; D might be TRBD2 (6 bases). The V and J ends lost 6 bases and 5 bases respectively, with 11 bases between them. CDR1 and CDR2 from the germline V gene are SQVTM and ANQGSEA. The CDR3 is 11 amino acids.

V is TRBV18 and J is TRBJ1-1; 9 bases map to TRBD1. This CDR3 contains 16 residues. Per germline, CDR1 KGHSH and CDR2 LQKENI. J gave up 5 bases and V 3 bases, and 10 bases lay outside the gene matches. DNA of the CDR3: TGTGCCAGCTCACCCCCGGGTGTGACAGGGGGTACTGAAGCTTTCTTT. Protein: CASSPPGVTGGTEAFF.

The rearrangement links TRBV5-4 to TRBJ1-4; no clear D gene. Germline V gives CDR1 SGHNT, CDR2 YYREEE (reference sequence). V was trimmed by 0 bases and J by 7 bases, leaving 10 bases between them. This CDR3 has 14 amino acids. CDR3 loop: CASSLGGIGEKLFF. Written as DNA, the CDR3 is TGTGCCAGCAGCTTGGGAGGGATTGGTGAAAAACTGTTTTTT.

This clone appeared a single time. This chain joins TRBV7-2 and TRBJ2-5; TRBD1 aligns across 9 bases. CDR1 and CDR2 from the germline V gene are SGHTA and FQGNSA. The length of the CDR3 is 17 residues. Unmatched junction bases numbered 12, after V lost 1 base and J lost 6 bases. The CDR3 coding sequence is TGTGCCAGCAGCTTAGATCTTTTTGCGGGACAGGGAAAGACCCAGTACTTC. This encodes CASSLDLFAGQGKTQYF.

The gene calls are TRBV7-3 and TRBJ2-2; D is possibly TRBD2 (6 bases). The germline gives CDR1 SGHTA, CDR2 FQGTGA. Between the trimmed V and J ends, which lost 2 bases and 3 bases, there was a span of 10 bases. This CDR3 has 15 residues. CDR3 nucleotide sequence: TGTGCCAGCAGCTTATTCGGGGGTGACACCGGGGAGCTGTTTTTT. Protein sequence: CASSLFGGDTGELFF. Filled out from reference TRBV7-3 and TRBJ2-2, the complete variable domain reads GAGVSQTPSNKVTEKGKYVELRCDPISGHTALYWYRQSLGQGPEFLIYFQGTGAADDSGLPNDRFFAVRPEGSVSTLKIQRTERGDSAVYLCASSLFGGDTGELFFGEGSRLTVL.

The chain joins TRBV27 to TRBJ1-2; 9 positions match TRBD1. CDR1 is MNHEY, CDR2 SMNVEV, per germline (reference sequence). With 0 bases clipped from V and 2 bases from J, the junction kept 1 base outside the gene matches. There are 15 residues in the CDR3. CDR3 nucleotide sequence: TGTGCCAGCAGTTTATCAACAGGGGGCAACTATGGCTACACCTTC. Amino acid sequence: CASSLSTGGNYGYTF.

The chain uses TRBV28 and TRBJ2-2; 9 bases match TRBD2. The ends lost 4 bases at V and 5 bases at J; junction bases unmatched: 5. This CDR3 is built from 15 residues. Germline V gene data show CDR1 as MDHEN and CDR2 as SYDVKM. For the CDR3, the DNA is TGTGCCAGCAGTTCACGAGCGGGAGGAACCGGGGAGCTGTTTTTT. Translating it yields CASSSRAGGTGELFF.

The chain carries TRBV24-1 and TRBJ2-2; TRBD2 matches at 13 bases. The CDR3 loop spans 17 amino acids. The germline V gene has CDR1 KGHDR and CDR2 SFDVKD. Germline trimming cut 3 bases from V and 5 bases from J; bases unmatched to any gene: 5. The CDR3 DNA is TGTGCCACCAGTGATGCTGGACTAGCGGGAGTAACCGGGGAGCTGTTTTTT. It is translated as CATSDAGLAGVTGELFF.

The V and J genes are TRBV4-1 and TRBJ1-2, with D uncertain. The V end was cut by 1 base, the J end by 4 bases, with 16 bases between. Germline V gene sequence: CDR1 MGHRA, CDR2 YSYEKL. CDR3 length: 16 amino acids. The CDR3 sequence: CASSQVLGRRIYGYTF. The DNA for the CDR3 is TGCGCCAGCAGCCAAGTCCTAGGACGGAGGATCTATGGCTACACCTTC.

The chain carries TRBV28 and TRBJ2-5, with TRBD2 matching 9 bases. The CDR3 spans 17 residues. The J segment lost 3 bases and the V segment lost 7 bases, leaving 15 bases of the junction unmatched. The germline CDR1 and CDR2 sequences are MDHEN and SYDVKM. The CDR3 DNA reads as TGTGCCAGCACCCTCCCGGGAGCGGGAGGAAAGGAAGAGACCCAGTACTTC. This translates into CASTLPGAGGKEETQYF.

The CDR3, as DNA: TGTGCCAGCAGCTTGCCGACAGGGGGAGGCTACGAGCAGTACTTC. Residues: CASSLPTGGGYEQYF. The J gene is TRBJ2-7, the V gene TRBV5-4, with 9 bases identical to TRBD1. The CDR3 contains 15 residues. V gave up 1 base and J gave up 3 bases; unmatched junction bases: 5. The V gene's germline CDR1 is SGHNT and CDR2 YYREEE (reference sequence).

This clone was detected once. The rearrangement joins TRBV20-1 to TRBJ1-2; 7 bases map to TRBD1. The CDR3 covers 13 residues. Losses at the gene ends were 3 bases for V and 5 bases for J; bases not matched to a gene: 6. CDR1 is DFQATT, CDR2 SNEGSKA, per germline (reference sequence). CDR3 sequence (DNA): TGCAGTGCTAGTTACAGGGGCGGATATGGCTACACCTTC. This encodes CSASYRGGYGYTF.

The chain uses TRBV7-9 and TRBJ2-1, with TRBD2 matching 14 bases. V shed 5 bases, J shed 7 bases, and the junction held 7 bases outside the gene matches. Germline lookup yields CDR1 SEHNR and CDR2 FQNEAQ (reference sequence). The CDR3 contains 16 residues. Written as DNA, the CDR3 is TGTGCCAGCAGCCTTGGGACTAGCGGGAGAAAAAATGAGCAGTTCTTC. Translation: CASSLGTSGRKNEQFF.

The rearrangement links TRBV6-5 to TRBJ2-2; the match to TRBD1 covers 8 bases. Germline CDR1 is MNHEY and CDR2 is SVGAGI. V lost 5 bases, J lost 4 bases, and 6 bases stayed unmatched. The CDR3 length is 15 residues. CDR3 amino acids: CASSRQGHLTGELFF. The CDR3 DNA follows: TGTGCCAGCAGTAGACAGGGGCACCTCACCGGGGAGCTGTTTTTT.

DNA of the CDR3: TGTGCCAGCAGTGAAAGCGGTAGGGATCAGCCCCAGCATTTT. Protein: CASSESGRDQPQHF. The chain has TRBV2 and TRBJ1-5; D not certain. V was clipped by 2 bases and J by 5 bases, with 10 bases between them. The CDR3 is made up of 14 amino acids. Germline V gene sequence: CDR1 SNHLY, CDR2 FYNNEI.

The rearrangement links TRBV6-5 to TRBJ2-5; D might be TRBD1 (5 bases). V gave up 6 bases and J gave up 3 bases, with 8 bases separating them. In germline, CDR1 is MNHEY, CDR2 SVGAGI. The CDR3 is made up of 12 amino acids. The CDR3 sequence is CASRGLEETQYF. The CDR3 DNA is TGTGCCAGCAGGGGGCTGGAAGAGACCCAGTACTTC.

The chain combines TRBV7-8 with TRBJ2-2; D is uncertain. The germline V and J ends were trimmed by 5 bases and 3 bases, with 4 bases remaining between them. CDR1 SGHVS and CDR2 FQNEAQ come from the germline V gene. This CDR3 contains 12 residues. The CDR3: CASSPYTGELFF. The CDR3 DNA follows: TGTGCCAGCAGCCCATACACCGGGGAGCTGTTTTTT.

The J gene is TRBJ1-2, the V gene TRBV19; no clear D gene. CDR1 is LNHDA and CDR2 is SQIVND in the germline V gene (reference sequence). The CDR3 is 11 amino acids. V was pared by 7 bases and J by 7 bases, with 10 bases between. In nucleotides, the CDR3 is TGTGCCAGTAATCAAGGCGGTGGCTACACCTTC. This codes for CASNQGGGYTF. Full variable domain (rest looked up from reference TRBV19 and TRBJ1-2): DGGITQSPKYLFRKEGQNVTLSCEQNLNHDAMYWYRQDPGQGLRLIYYSQIVNDFQKGDIAEGYSVSREKKESFPLTVTSAQKNPTAFYLCASNQGGGYTFGSGTRLTVV.

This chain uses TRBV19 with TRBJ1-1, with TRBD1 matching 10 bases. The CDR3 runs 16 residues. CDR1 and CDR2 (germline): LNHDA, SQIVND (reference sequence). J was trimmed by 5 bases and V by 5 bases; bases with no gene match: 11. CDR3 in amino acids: CASSDPGQGMRTEAFF. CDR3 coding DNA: TGTGCCAGTAGTGATCCGGGACAGGGGATGCGGACTGAAGCTTTCTTT.

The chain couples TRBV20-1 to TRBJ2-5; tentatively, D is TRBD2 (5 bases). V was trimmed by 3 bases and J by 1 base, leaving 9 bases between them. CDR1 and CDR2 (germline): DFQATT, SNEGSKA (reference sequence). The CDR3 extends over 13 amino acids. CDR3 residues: CSASPEGQETQYF. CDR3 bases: TGCAGTGCTAGTCCCGAGGGCCAAGAGACCCAGTACTTC.

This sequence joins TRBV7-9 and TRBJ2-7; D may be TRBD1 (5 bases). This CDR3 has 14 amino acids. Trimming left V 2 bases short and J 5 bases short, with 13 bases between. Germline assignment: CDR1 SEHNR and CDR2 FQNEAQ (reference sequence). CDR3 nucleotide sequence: TGTGCCAGCAGCTTACAGTTGGACACGCACGAGCAGTACTTC. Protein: CASSLQLDTHEQYF. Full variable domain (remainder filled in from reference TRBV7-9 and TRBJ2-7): DTGVSQNPRHKITKRGQNVTFRCDPISEHNRLYWYRQTLGQGPEFLTYFQNEAQLEKSRLLSDRFSAERPKGSFSTLEIQRTEQGDSAMYLCASSLQLDTHEQYFGPGTRLTVT.

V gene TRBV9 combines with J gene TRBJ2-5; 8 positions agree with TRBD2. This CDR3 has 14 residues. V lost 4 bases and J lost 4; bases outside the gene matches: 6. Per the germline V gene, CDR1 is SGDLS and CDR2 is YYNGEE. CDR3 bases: TGTGCCAGCAGCCCCCGGGCGGGAGGAGAGACCCAGTACTTC. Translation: CASSPRAGGETQYF.

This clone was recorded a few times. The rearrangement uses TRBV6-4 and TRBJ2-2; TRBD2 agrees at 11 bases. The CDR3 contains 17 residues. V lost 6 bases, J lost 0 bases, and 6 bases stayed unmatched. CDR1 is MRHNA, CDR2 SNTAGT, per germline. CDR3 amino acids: CASSRTSGFANTGELFF. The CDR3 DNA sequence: TGTGCCAGCAGCAGGACTAGCGGGTTCGCGAACACCGGGGAGCTGTTTTTT.

The CDR3, as DNA: TGTGCCAGCAGTGATGGTCCTAGCGGGAGGGAAGAGCAGTACTTC. This gives the protein CASSDGPSGREEQYF. This chain uses TRBV6-1 with TRBJ2-7; 12 bases align to TRBD2. Per the germline V gene, CDR1 is MNHNS and CDR2 is SASEGT. Germline trimming cut 3 bases from V and 7 bases from J; bases unmatched to any gene: 7. This CDR3 spans 15 amino acids.

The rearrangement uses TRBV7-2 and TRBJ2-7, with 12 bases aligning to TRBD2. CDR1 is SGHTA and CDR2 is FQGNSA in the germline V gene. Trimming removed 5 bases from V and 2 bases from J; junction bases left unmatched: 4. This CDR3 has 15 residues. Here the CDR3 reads CASSPTSGGTYEQYF. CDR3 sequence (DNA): TGTGCCAGCAGCCCGACTAGCGGGGGAACCTACGAGCAGTACTTC.

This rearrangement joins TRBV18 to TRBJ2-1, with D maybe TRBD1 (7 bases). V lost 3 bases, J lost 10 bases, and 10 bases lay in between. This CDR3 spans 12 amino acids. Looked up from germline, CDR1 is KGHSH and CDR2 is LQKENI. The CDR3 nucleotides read TGTGCCAGCTCACCCAGGGGGGACGAGCAGTTCTTC. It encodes CASSPRGDEQFF.

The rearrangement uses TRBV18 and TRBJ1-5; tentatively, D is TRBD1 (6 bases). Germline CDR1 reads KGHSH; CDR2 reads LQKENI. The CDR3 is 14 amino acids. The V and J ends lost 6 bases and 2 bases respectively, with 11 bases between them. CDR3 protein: CASSSDSGNQPQHF. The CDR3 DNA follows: TGTGCCAGCTCCTCGGACAGTGGCAATCAGCCCCAGCATTTT. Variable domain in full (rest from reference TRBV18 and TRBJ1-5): NAGVMQNPRHLVRRRGQEARLRCSPMKGHSHVYWYRQLPEEGLKFMVYLQKENIIDESGMPKERFSAEFPKEGPSILRIQQVVRGDSAAYFCASSSDSGNQPQHFGDGTRLSIL.

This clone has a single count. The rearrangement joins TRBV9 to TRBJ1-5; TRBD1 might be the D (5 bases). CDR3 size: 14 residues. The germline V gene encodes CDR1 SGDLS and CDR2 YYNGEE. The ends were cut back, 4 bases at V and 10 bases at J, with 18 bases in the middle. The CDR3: CASSRDGGLKPQHF. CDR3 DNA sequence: TGTGCCAGCAGCAGGGACGGAGGGTTGAAACCCCAGCATTTT.

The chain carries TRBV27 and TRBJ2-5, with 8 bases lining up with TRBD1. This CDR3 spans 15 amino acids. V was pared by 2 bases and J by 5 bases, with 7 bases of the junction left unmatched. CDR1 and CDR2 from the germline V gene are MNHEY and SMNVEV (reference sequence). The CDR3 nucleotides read TGTGCCAGCAGTTTAGGTGGACAGGGTGGTGAGACCCAGTACTTC. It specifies CASSLGGQGGETQYF.